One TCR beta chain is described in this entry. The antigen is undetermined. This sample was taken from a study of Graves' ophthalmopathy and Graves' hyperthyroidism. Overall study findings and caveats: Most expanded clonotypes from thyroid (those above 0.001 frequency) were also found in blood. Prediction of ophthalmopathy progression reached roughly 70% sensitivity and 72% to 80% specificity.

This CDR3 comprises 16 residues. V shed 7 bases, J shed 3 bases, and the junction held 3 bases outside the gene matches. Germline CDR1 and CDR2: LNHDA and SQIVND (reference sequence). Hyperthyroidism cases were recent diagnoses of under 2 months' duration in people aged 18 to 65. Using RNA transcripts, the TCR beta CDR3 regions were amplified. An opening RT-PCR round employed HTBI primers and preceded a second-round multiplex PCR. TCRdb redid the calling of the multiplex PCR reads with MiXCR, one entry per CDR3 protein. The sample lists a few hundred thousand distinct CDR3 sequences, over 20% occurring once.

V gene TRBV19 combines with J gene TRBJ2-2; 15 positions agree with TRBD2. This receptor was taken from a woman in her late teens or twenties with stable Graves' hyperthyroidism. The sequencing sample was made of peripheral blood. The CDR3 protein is CASTGTSGRYTGELFF. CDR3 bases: TGTGCCAGTACCGGGACTAGCGGGAGGTACACCGGGGAGCTGTTTTTT.